This passage covers 18 T cell receptor beta chains from one sample sequenced in a study of cytomegalovirus exposure and HLA in healthy donors. The PCR used 60 Vbeta and 13 Jbeta primers. Profiled with immunoSEQ multiplex PCR; TCRdb holds only in-frame clones, not every one. The sample lists roughly 170,000 clones, approximately 80% occurring once. The specimen sequenced was PBMCs. The receptors stem from a young woman in good health and CMV-seronegative.

The J gene is TRBJ1-1, the V gene TRBV30; 8 positions agree with TRBD1. J lost 0 bases, V lost 6 bases, and 15 bases had no gene match. CDR3 size: 17 residues. Germline loops: CDR1 GTSNPN, CDR2 SVGIG (reference sequence). The CDR3 loop is CACRRNRGGHMNTEAFF. The CDR3 DNA follows: TGTGCCTGTCGACGCAACAGGGGGGGGCATATGAACACTGAAGCTTTCTTT.

The V gene is TRBV7-2, the J gene TRBJ1-2, with 8 nucleotides matching TRBD1. V trimming: 5 bases; J trimming: 2 bases; junction bases outside the gene matches: 7. The germline V gene has CDR1 SGHTA and CDR2 FQGNSA. This CDR3 spans 15 amino acids. CDR3 nucleotides: TGTGCCAGCAGCCCCGGACAGGGCTCAAACTATGGCTACACCTTC. Its translation: CASSPGQGSNYGYTF.

The chain combines TRBV7-6 with TRBJ2-7, with TRBD1 identical over 8 bases. The germline gives CDR1 SGHVS, CDR2 FNYEAQ. V gave up 4 bases and J gave up 4 bases; unmatched junction bases: 6. The CDR3 sequence is 14 residues long. This CDR3 reads CASSSLTGVYEQYF. CDR3 in DNA: TGTGCCAGCAGCTCCCTGACAGGGGTGTACGAGCAGTACTTC.

The genes are TRBV6-4 and TRBJ1-4, with D unresolved. The ends were cut back, 0 bases at V and 9 bases at J, with 17 bases in the middle. The CDR3 covers 16 residues. Germline assignment: CDR1 MRHNA and CDR2 SNTAGT. The CDR3 loop is CASSDSRAESRKKLFF. Written as DNA, the CDR3 is TGTGCCAGCAGTGACTCGAGGGCCGAGAGCCGGAAAAAACTGTTTTTT.

This rearrangement joins TRBV10-3 to TRBJ1-4; no clear D gene. CDR1 is ENHRY and CDR2 is SYGVKD in the germline V gene. CDR3 length: 14 residues. Trimming took 0 bases from V and 5 from J, leaving 7 bases between them. The CDR3 loop reads CAISESPGNEKLFF. The CDR3 DNA reads as TGTGCCATCAGTGAGTCGCCAGGCAATGAAAAACTGTTTTTT.

This CDR3 is CASSLREGGLRGYTF. In DNA, the CDR3 is TGTGCCAGCAGCTTGCGGGAAGGAGGTCTCCGTGGCTACACCTTC. The gene calls are TRBV5-4 and TRBJ1-2; D gene unclear. The V gene lost 1 base and the J gene lost 7 bases, with 17 bases spanning the gap. The germline V gene has CDR1 SGHNT and CDR2 YYREEE (reference sequence). CDR3 length: 15 residues.

The rearrangement links TRBV18 to TRBJ2-7; 9 bases match TRBD2. V lost 2 bases and J lost 7; bases outside the gene matches: 3. The CDR3 consists of 13 residues. Germline CDR1 and CDR2: KGHSH and LQKENI. CDR3 amino acids: CASSPLAGGEQYF. Written as DNA, the CDR3 is TGTGCCAGCTCACCATTGGCGGGAGGGGAGCAGTACTTC. Drawing the rest from reference TRBV18 and TRBJ2-7, the complete variable domain is NAGVMQNPRHLVRRRGQEARLRCSPMKGHSHVYWYRQLPEEGLKFMVYLQKENIIDESGMPKERFSAEFPKEGPSILRIQQVVRGDSAAYFCASSPLAGGEQYFGPGTRLTVT.

The chain links TRBV9 to TRBJ1-2; D gene uncertain. The CDR3 runs 15 residues. CDR1 is SGDLS and CDR2 is YYNGEE in the germline V gene. The V gene lost 4 bases and the J gene lost 2 bases, with 15 bases spanning the gap. The CDR3 is CASSPGEGINYGYTF. CDR3 sequence (DNA): TGTGCCAGCAGCCCCGGGGAAGGGATCAACTATGGCTACACCTTC.

The chain recombines TRBV2 with TRBJ2-7; 11 positions match TRBD2. Per the germline V gene, CDR1 is SNHLY and CDR2 is FYNNEI. The CDR3 has 18 amino acids. J was trimmed by 5 bases and V by 1 base; bases with no gene match: 13. CDR3 coding DNA: TGTGCCAGCAGTGAAGACCCTCCGATACTAGCGGGAGAACACGAGCAGTACTTC. Its translation: CASSEDPPILAGEHEQYF. The full variable domain, its missing parts supplied by reference TRBV2 and TRBJ2-7, is EPEVTQTPSHQVTQMGQEVILRCVPISNHLYFYWYRQILGQKVEFLVSFYNNEISEKSEIFDDQFSVERPDGSNFTLKIRSTKLEDSAMYFCASSEDPPILAGEHEQYFGPGTRLTVT.

V is TRBV6-1 and J is TRBJ2-1; 7 bases are a match to TRBD2. This CDR3 region has 14 residues. V lost 4 bases and J lost 12; bases outside the gene matches: 12. Germline assignment: CDR1 MNHNS and CDR2 SASEGT. In nucleotides, the CDR3 is TGTGCCAGCAGTGGGCCGGGGGGATTCCTCCCGCAGTTCTTC. It translates to CASSGPGGFLPQFF.

The V call is TRBV9, the J call TRBJ2-2; perhaps TRBD2 as D (6 bases). CDR1 and CDR2 from the germline V gene are SGDLS and YYNGEE. V lost 1 base to trimming and J lost 2 bases, with 9 bases between them. CDR3 length equals 15 residues. The chain's CDR3 is CASSVYGRNTGELFF. In DNA form, the CDR3 reads TGTGCCAGCAGCGTATACGGGAGAAACACCGGGGAGCTGTTTTTT.

The rearrangement joins TRBV6-5 to TRBJ2-5, with 8 positions matching TRBD2. Per the germline V gene, CDR1 is MNHEY and CDR2 is SVGAGI. V trimming: 0 bases; J trimming: 4 bases; junction bases outside the gene matches: 4. The CDR3 is 15 amino acids. The CDR3 reads CASSYSGTRVETQYF. As DNA, the CDR3 is TGTGCCAGCAGTTACTCCGGGACTAGAGTAGAGACCCAGTACTTC.

The V call is TRBV27, the J call TRBJ2-5; 7 bases align to TRBD2. CDR1 MNHEY and CDR2 SMNVEV come from the germline V gene (reference sequence). CDR3 size: 14 residues. The V gene end was trimmed by 5 bases and the J gene end by 4 bases; junction bases not matched to a gene: 7. CDR3 sequence reads: CASSDRLARETQYF. DNA of the CDR3: TGTGCCAGCAGTGACCGACTAGCCAGAGAGACCCAGTACTTC.

The chain carries TRBV18 and TRBJ2-1; possible D gene TRBD2, 5 bases. V was pared by 3 bases and J by 7 bases, with 7 bases between. Looked up from germline, CDR1 is KGHSH and CDR2 is LQKENI. This CDR3 comprises 12 residues. The CDR3 region is CASSPSGNEQFF. CDR3 bases: TGTGCCAGCTCACCGTCGGGAAATGAGCAGTTCTTC.

J is TRBJ2-7 and V is TRBV4-1; TRBD1 matches at 7 bases. CDR1 is MGHRA and CDR2 is YSYEKL in the germline V gene. The J segment lost 3 bases and the V segment lost 0 bases, leaving 5 bases of the junction unmatched. CDR3 size: 15 residues. CDR3 DNA: TGCGCCAGCAGCCAAGAGGGACAGAGAAGCTACGAGCAGTACTTC. Translation: CASSQEGQRSYEQYF.

The chain carries TRBV30 and TRBJ2-2; 8 nucleotides line up with TRBD1. CDR1 GTSNPN and CDR2 SVGIG come from the germline V gene (reference sequence). The CDR3 is 17 residues long. V lost 6 bases to trimming and J lost 1 base; unmatched junction nucleotides: 13. The CDR3 here is CACRGRDRGGNTGELFF. CDR3 bases: TGTGCCTGCCGGGGTCGCGACAGGGGTGGGAACACCGGGGAGCTGTTTTTT.

This clone showed up just a few times. The chain joins TRBV5-4 to TRBJ2-2; 10 positions match TRBD2. The germline CDR1 and CDR2 sequences are SGHNT and YYREEE (reference sequence). The V gene end was trimmed by 5 bases and the J gene end by 6 bases; junction bases not matched to a gene: 7. CDR3 length equals 15 residues. CDR3 bases: TGTGCCAGCAGACCATCGGGGACTAGCGCCGGGGAGCTGTTTTTT. Protein product: CASRPSGTSAGELFF. The full variable domain, with the rest looked up from reference TRBV5-4 and TRBJ2-2, is ETGVTQSPTHLIKTRGQQVTLRCSSQSGHNTVSWYQQALGQGPQFIFQYYREEENGRGNFPPRFSGLQFPNYSSELNVNALELDDSALYLCASRPSGTSAGELFFGEGSRLTVL.

The CDR3 is CATSRDIQQGYNEQFF. The CDR3 DNA sequence: TGTGCCACCAGCAGAGATATCCAGCAGGGATACAATGAGCAGTTCTTC. This sequence joins TRBV15 and TRBJ2-1; tentatively, D is TRBD1 (5 bases). V was cut by 0 bases and J by 4 bases, with 13 bases left in between. The CDR3 consists of 16 residues. Germline-derived CDR1 and CDR2 are LNHNV and YYDKDF (reference sequence).